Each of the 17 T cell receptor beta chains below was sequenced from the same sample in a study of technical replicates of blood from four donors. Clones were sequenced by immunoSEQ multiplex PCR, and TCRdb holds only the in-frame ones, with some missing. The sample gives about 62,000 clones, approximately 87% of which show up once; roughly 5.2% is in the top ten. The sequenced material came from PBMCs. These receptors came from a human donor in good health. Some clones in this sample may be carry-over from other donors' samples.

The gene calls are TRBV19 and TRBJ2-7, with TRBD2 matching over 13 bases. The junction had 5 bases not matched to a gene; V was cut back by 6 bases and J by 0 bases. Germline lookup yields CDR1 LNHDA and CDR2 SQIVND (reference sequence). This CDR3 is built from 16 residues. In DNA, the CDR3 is TGTGCCAGTAGCCCCGGACTAGCGGGGGCCTCCTACGAGCAGTACTTC. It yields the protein CASSPGLAGASYEQYF.

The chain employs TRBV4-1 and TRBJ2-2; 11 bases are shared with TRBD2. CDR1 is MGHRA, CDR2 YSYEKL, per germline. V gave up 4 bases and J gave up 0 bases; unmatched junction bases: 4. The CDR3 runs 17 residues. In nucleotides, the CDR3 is TGCGCCAGCAGCCGGACTAGCGGGTCCGCGAACACCGGGGAGCTGTTTTTT. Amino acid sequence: CASSRTSGSANTGELFF.

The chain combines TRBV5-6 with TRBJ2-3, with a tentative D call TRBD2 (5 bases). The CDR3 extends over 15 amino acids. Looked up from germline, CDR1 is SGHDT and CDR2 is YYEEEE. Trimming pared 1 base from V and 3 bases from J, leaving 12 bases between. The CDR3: CASSLRTSTTDTQYF. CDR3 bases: TGTGCCAGCAGCTTGCGGACTTCAACTACAGATACGCAGTATTTT.

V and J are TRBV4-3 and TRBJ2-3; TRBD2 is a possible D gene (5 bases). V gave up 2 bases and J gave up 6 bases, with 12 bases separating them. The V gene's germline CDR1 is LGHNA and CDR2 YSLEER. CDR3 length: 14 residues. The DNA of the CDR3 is TGCGCCAGCAGCCAACTCAGAAGGGAGGATACGCAGTATTTT. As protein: CASSQLRREDTQYF.

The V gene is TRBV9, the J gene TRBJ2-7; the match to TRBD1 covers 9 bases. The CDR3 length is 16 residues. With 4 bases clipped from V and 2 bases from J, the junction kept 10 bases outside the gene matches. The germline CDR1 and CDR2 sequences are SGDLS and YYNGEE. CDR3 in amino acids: CASSPRWGTGPYEQYF. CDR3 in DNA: TGTGCCAGCAGCCCCAGGTGGGGGACAGGGCCCTACGAGCAGTACTTC.

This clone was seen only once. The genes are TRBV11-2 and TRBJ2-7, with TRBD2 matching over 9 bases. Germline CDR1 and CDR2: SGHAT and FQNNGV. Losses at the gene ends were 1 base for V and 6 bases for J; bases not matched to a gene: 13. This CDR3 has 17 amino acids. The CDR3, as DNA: TGTGCCAGCAGCTTAGTTCCGCGGGGGGGCTCCGGTCGCGAGCAGTACTTC. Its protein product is CASSLVPRGGSGREQYF. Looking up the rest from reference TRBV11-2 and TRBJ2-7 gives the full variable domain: EAGVAQSPRYKIIEKRQSVAFWCNPISGHATLYWYQQILGQGPKLLIQFQNNGVVDDSQLPKDRFSAERLKGVDSTLKIQPAKLEDSAVYLCASSLVPRGGSGREQYFGPGTRLTVT.

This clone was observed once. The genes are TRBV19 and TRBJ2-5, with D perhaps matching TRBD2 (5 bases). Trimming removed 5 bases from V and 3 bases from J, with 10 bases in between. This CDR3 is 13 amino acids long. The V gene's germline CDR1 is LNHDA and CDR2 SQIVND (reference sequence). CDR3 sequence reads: CASSYREEETQYF. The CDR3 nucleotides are TGTGCCAGTAGTTATCGGGAAGAAGAGACCCAGTACTTC.

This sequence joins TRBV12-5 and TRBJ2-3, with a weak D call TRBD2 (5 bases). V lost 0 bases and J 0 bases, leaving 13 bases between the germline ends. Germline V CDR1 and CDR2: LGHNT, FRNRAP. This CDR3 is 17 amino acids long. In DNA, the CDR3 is TGTGCTAGTGGTTTGGTACTAGGCAGCTCTAGCACAGATACGCAGTATTTT. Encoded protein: CASGLVLGSSSTDTQYF.

CDR3 bases: TGTGCCAGCAGGCCGGGGTCCTACGAGCAGTACTTC. Its protein product is CASRPGSYEQYF. The rearrangement uses TRBV6-1 and TRBJ2-7; tentatively, D is TRBD2 (5 bases). With 6 bases removed from V and 1 base from J, the gap between germline ends came to 7 bases. Germline V gene lookup returns CDR1 MNHNS and CDR2 SASEGT. CDR3 length: 12 amino acids.

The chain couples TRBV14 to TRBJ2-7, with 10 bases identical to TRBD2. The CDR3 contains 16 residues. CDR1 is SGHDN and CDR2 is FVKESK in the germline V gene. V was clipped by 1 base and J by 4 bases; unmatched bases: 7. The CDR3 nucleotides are TGTGCCAGCAGCCAAGGTTGGGCTAGCGGGAGTTACGAGCAGTACTTC. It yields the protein CASSQGWASGSYEQYF.

CDR3: CASSPDPGERTIYF. The CDR3 DNA reads TGTGCCAGCAGCCCAGATCCCGGCGAGCGCACCATATATTTT. This chain uses TRBV5-4 with TRBJ1-3; D gene unclear. This CDR3 comprises 14 residues. From germline, CDR1 is SGHNT and CDR2 YYREEE (reference sequence). Trimming cost V 4 bases and J 9 bases, with 17 bases left between them.

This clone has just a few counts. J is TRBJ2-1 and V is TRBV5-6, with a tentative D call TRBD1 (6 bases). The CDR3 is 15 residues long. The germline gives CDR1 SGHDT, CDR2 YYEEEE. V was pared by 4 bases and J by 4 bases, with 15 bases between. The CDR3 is CASSLRIGQYNEQFF. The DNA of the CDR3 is TGTGCCAGCAGCCTCCGAATTGGACAGTACAATGAGCAGTTCTTC.

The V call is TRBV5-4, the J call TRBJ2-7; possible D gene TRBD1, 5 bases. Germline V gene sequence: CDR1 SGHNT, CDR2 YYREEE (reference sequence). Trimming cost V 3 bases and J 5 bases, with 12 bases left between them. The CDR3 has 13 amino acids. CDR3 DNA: TGTGCCAGCAGCTCCCAGGGATTCCACGAGCAGTACTTC. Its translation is CASSSQGFHEQYF.

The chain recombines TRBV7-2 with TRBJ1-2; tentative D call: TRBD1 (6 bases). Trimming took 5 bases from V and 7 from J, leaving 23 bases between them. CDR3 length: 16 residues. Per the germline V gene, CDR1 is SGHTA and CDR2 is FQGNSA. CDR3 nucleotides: TGTGCCAGCAGCATAAACTGGGGGGGGGCCGGGGCTGGCTACACCTTC. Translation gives CASSINWGGAGAGYTF.

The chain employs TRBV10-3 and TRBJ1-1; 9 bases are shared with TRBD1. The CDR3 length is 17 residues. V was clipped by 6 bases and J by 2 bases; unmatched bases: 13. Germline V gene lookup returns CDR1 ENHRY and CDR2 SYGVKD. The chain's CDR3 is CAISARTGVMGNTEAFF. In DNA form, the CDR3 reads TGTGCCATCAGCGCGAGGACAGGGGTAATGGGAAACACTGAAGCTTTCTTT.

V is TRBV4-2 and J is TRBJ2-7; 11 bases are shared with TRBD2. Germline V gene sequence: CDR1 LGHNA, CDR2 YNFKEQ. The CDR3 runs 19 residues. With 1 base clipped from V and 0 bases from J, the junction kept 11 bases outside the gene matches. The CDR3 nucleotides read TGTGCCAGCAGCCAAGGACCGGGACTAGCGGACTGGAGCTCCTACGAGCAGTACTTC. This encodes CASSQGPGLADWSSYEQYF.

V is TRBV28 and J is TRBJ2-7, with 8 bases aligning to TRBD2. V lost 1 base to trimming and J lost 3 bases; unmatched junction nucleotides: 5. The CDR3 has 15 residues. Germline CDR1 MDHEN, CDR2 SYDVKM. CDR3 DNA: TGTGCCAGCAGTTTATCTGGGCTAGCGGGCTACGAGCAGTACTTC. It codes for CASSLSGLAGYEQYF.